This T cell receptor beta chain was sequenced for a study of T cells after yellow fever vaccination. For TCR, cDNA came from 5'RACE template switching, which added a universal primer site and UMIs. TCRdb passed the 5' RACE reads through MiXCR, listing each CDR3 protein once. The sample lists a few hundred thousand distinct CDR3 sequences, around 19% seen once, with around 17% in the top ten. Germline V CDR1 and CDR2: DFQATT, SNEGSKA (reference sequence). There are 12 residues in the CDR3. V lost 5 bases, J lost 4 bases, and 9 bases lay in between. This specimen consisted of PBMCs, obtained before the yellow fever booster vaccination. The receptor's source is a young man who received the YFV17D yellow fever vaccine. The rearrangement joins TRBV20-1 to TRBJ2-1; D remains ambiguous. DNA for the CDR3: TGCAGTGCTTATAGACCATACAATGAGCAGTTCTTC. Protein sequence: CSAYRPYNEQFF.